This TCR beta chain stems from a study of blood T cell repertoires in COVID-19. As for the study in general: Acute-phase and convalescent COVID-19 samples originated in the United States, Italy and Spain. PBMCs, B-cell-depleted T cells, or T cells were the source of the cDNA or gDNA that made up the material.

Per the original data handling: Estimation of nucleated cell counts was performed using reference gene primer amplification. Clones were sequenced by immunoSEQ multiplex PCR, and TCRdb holds only the in-frame ones, with some missing. The V and J calls and clone size are taken from that table; D and trimming were inferred from the DNA. The sample lists a few hundred thousand clones, around 84% occurring once. Germline V gene lookup returns CDR1 LNHDA and CDR2 SQIVND (reference sequence). The CDR3 covers 18 residues. Trimming took off 4 bases at V and 0 bases at J, with 19 bases between the two ends. The TCR sequence derives from a man aged 25 to 40 with active or convalescent COVID-19. The chain links TRBV19 to TRBJ1-3; D is ambiguous. Sequencing was carried out using peripheral blood. The CDR3 DNA reads TGTGCCAGTAGTACCCACTTCACGACGGGAAGCTCTGGAAACACCATATATTTT. It specifies CASSTHFTTGSSGNTIYF.